A single sample is the source of the 5 T cell receptor beta chains below, sequenced in a study of T cells in narcolepsy. TCRdb keeps only in-frame clones here, not all; method: immunoSEQ multiplex PCR. This sample yields roughly 34,000 clones, of which around 90% are seen a single time; about 0.8% belongs to the top ten. Source material: CD45RA- memory CD4+ T cells from PBMCs. These receptors all stem from a human donor with narcolepsy.

This clone was seen a single time. V and J are TRBV30 and TRBJ1-2, with D perhaps matching TRBD1 (5 bases). The V end lost 4 bases, the J end lost 4 bases, and 16 bases lay between the germline ends. In germline, CDR1 is GTSNPN, CDR2 SVGIG (reference sequence). The CDR3 totals 14 residues. The CDR3, as DNA: TGTGCCTGGATAGGGGCAGGGCGACCCTATGGCTACACCTTC. Translation gives CAWIGAGRPYGYTF.

V gene TRBV6-5 combines with J gene TRBJ1-4, with TRBD1 identical over 8 bases. The CDR3 loop spans 14 amino acids. Per the germline V gene, CDR1 is MNHEY and CDR2 is SVGAGI. The J segment lost 5 bases and the V segment lost 5 bases, leaving 4 bases of the junction unmatched. The CDR3 loop reads CASSTSGGNEKLFF. The CDR3 nucleotides are TGTGCCAGCAGTACCTCAGGGGGCAATGAAAAACTGTTTTTT.

V is TRBV11-3 and J is TRBJ1-1, with 7 bases that match TRBD1. CDR3 size: 15 residues. Germline-derived CDR1 and CDR2 are SGHNT and YENEEA. The V segment lost 6 bases and the J segment 4 bases; nucleotides outside the gene matches: 11. CDR3 sequence (DNA): TGTGCCAGCAGGAGACAGGGAGTCTCGAGCACTGAAGCTTTCTTT. Translating gives CASRRQGVSSTEAFF.

This chain links TRBV7-9 with TRBJ2-7, with D perhaps TRBD1 (6 bases). Germline-derived CDR1 and CDR2 are SEHNR and FQNEAQ (reference sequence). The CDR3 length is 14 residues. V lost 5 bases and J 3 bases, leaving 14 bases between the germline ends. CDR3 residues: CASSEGQYYYEQYF. The CDR3 DNA sequence: TGTGCCAGCAGCGAAGGACAGTACTACTACGAGCAGTACTTC.

This clone was counted between two and nine times. The chain links TRBV6-1 to TRBJ1-5; D gene ambiguous. The CDR3 consists of 14 residues. CDR1 MNHNS and CDR2 SASEGT come from the germline V gene. With 7 bases removed from V and 0 bases from J, the gap between germline ends came to 10 bases. In DNA, the CDR3 is TGTGCCAGCATGTCAGAGCCTAGCAATCAGCCCCAGCATTTT. This codes for CASMSEPSNQPQHF.